Below, 28 T cell receptor beta chains from the same sample are listed, as sequenced in a study of blood T cells in healthy people across ages. Primers used in a second PCR of roughly 6 to 12 cycles were a sample-barcoded 5' primer and a J-beta primer mix. Using its own MiXCR run on the 5' RACE reads, TCRdb lists one record per CDR3 protein. The table includes some 780,000 distinct CDR3 sequences, roughly 56% detected once. The source material was blood. Every receptor here comes from a man aged 40-55 years in good health.

This chain joins TRBV6-1 and TRBJ2-5; possibly TRBD1 for D (6 bases). The CDR3 spans 13 residues. The V and J ends lost 6 bases and 2 bases respectively, with 10 bases between them. CDR1 MNHNS and CDR2 SASEGT come from the germline V gene. The CDR3 here is CASRITGQETQYF. The CDR3 bases are TGTGCCAGCAGGATCACAGGGCAAGAGACCCAGTACTTC.

The V gene is TRBV5-1, the J gene TRBJ2-4; 8 bases match TRBD1. The DNA end is more similar to TRBJ2-7, so the J call may be wrong. In germline, CDR1 is SGHRS, CDR2 YFSETQ. The length of the CDR3 is 12 residues. The CDR3, as DNA: TGCGCCAGCAGCGTAGACAGGGGCGAGCAGTACTTC. The encoded protein is CASSVDRGEQYF.

The chain carries TRBV29-1 and TRBJ1-1, with D perhaps matching TRBD1 (5 bases). The CDR3 is 11 amino acids. The V end lost 6 bases, the J end lost 7 bases, and 12 bases lay between the germline ends. Looked up from germline, CDR1 is SQVTM and CDR2 is ANQGSEA. DNA for the CDR3: TGCAGCGTAGTCAAGGGGCTTGAAGCTTTCTTT. As protein: CSVVKGLEAFF.

The J gene is TRBJ1-1, the V gene TRBV29-1; no clear D. With 6 bases removed from V and 1 base from J, the gap between germline ends came to 15 bases. The CDR3 runs 14 residues. Germline CDR1 and CDR2: SQVTM and ANQGSEA. CDR3 DNA: TGCAGCGTATTACCCCAGCCCAGGAACACTGAAGCTTTCTTT. Translated, it gives CSVLPQPRNTEAFF.

This clonotype was counted at least ten times. This chain uses TRBV29-1 with TRBJ2-4; tentative D call: TRBD2 (7 bases). In germline, CDR1 is SQVTM, CDR2 ANQGSEA. This CDR3 comprises 13 residues. Trimming shortened V by 4 bases and J by 8 bases, and 15 bases separated the two germline ends. The CDR3, as DNA: TGCAGCGTTGGAGAGGGGGGGGTGGACATTCAGTACTTC. This sequence encodes CSVGEGGVDIQYF. The entire variable domain, with the rest obtained from reference TRBV29-1 and TRBJ2-4, is as follows: SAVISQKPSRDICQRGTSLTIQCQVDSQVTMMFWYRQQPGQSLTLIATANQGSEATYESGFVIDKFPISRPNLTFSTLTVSNMSPEDSSIYLCSVGEGGVDIQYFGAGTRLSVL.

The chain uses TRBV20-1 and TRBJ2-1; D may be TRBD2 (5 bases). Per germline, CDR1 DFQATT and CDR2 SNEGSKA (reference sequence). This CDR3 has 16 amino acids. V lost 1 base and J lost 6, with 19 bases in between. CDR3 sequence: CSARAQLGTRLNEQFF. In DNA form, the CDR3 reads TGCAGTGCTAGAGCGCAACTCGGAACTAGACTCAATGAGCAGTTCTTC.

This rearrangement joins TRBV4-3 to TRBJ2-1; D is unclear. This CDR3 region has 15 residues. In germline, CDR1 is LGHNA, CDR2 YSLEER. Trimming shortened V by 0 bases and J by 2 bases, and 8 bases separated the two germline ends. CDR3 sequence: CASSQDRLPYNEQFF. CDR3 DNA: TGCGCCAGCAGCCAAGATCGCCTACCCTACAATGAGCAGTTCTTC.

This rearrangement joins TRBV24-1 to TRBJ1-1; D is possibly TRBD1 (5 bases). V was clipped by 6 bases and J by 8 bases, with 18 bases between them. Germline V gene data show CDR1 as KGHDR and CDR2 as SFDVKD. The CDR3 totals 14 residues. CDR3 in amino acids: CATSPGAGGREAFF. DNA of the CDR3: TGTGCCACCAGTCCCGGGGCAGGCGGGAGGGAAGCTTTCTTT.

This chain links TRBV4-1 with TRBJ2-1; 8 nucleotides align to TRBD2. CDR1 is MGHRA, CDR2 YSYEKL, per germline. The CDR3 runs 14 residues. V was clipped by 2 bases and J by 7 bases; unmatched bases: 4. This CDR3 is CASSQRGGANEQFF. CDR3 nucleotide sequence: TGCGCCAGCAGCCAACGGGGGGGAGCGAATGAGCAGTTCTTC.

V gene TRBV20-1 combines with J gene TRBJ2-5; D is perhaps TRBD1 or TRBD2 (5 bases each). CDR1 DFQATT and CDR2 SNEGSKA come from the germline V gene (reference sequence). Trimming shortened V by 2 bases and J by 11 bases, and 21 bases separated the two germline ends. CDR3 length: 14 amino acids. The CDR3 reads CSARIPGRGNEQYF. For the CDR3, the DNA is TGCAGTGCTAGAATTCCAGGGAGAGGGAATGAGCAGTACTTC.

The chain uses TRBV7-9 and TRBJ2-7, with D perhaps matching TRBD2 (5 bases). CDR1 SEHNR and CDR2 FQNEAQ come from the germline V gene (reference sequence). The CDR3 totals 14 residues. V dropped 1 base and J dropped 2 bases, with 9 bases sitting between them. This CDR3 reads CASSLGGMPYEQYF. For the CDR3, the DNA is TGTGCCAGCAGCTTAGGAGGGATGCCCTACGAGCAGTACTTC.

The chain has TRBV28 and TRBJ2-3, with a tentative D call TRBD2 (5 bases). CDR1 is MDHEN, CDR2 SYDVKM, per germline. The CDR3 is 13 residues long. Deletions cut 5 bases from V and 4 bases from J, with 10 bases between. DNA for the CDR3: TGTGCCAGCAGTCTCGGGATGCCAGATACGCAGTATTTT. As protein: CASSLGMPDTQYF.

In its sample, this clonotype was seen a few times. V gene TRBV5-1 combines with J gene TRBJ2-1; 8 nucleotides align to TRBD2. Trimming cost V 2 bases and J 2 bases; bases outside gene matches: 3. The CDR3 is made up of 15 amino acids. Looked up from germline, CDR1 is SGHRS and CDR2 is YFSETQ. The CDR3 sequence: CASSFGAGAYNEQFF. The CDR3 region has the DNA TGCGCCAGCAGCTTTGGAGCGGGGGCCTACAATGAGCAGTTCTTC.

This clonotype turned up a few times. The CDR3 spells CATSEWGNEQFF. DNA for the CDR3: TGTGCCACCAGTGAATGGGGCAATGAGCAGTTCTTC. This rearrangement joins TRBV24-1 to TRBJ2-1; D unresolved. The CDR3 has 12 amino acids. V was trimmed by 4 bases and J by 6 bases, leaving 6 bases between them. Germline loops: CDR1 KGHDR, CDR2 SFDVKD.

Only one count was recorded for this clonotype. The V gene is TRBV20-1, the J gene TRBJ1-5; no definite D call. Germline lookup yields CDR1 DFQATT and CDR2 SNEGSKA (reference sequence). Trimming shortened V by 3 bases and J by 4 bases, and 7 bases separated the two germline ends. CDR3 length: 12 residues. The CDR3 nucleotides are TGCAGTGCTAGCGGTGGTAATCAGCCCCAGCATTTT. It specifies CSASGGNQPQHF.

This clonotype was seen more than once but under ten times. The chain links TRBV2 to TRBJ2-2; tentative D call: TRBD2 (5 bases). This CDR3 comprises 16 residues. The V end was cut by 5 bases, the J end by 0 bases, with 13 bases between. From germline, CDR1 is SNHLY and CDR2 FYNNEI. The CDR3 DNA sequence: TGTGCCAGCAGTCCAACCCTTAGCGCGAACACCGGGGAGCTGTTTTTT. Amino acids: CASSPTLSANTGELFF.

The V and J genes are TRBV12-3 or TRBV12-4 and TRBJ2-5; possibly TRBD1 for D (5 bases). Deletions cut 5 bases from V and 5 bases from J, with 18 bases between. This CDR3 is built from 15 residues. The CDR3 DNA is TGTGCCAGCAGTATGACCCGACAGCCAGTGGAGACCCAGTACTTC. Translation: CASSMTRQPVETQYF.

CDR3 DNA: TGTGCCAGCAACCCAACCGGGACAGGGGATTCCGAGCAGTACTTC. Translating it yields CASNPTGTGDSEQYF. This chain connects TRBV7-8 to TRBJ2-7; 10 nucleotides line up with TRBD1. Germline-derived CDR1 and CDR2 are SGHVS and FQNEAQ. The CDR3 extends over 15 amino acids. The V and J ends lost 7 bases and 6 bases, in that order; junction bases with no gene match: 12.

The chain has TRBV20-1 and TRBJ2-1, with no clear D. Trimming removed 6 bases at V and 2 bases at J, with 11 bases between. Germline V lookup: CDR1 DFQATT, CDR2 SNEGSKA (reference sequence). This CDR3 region has 13 residues. The CDR3 nucleotides are TGCAGTGCACGGACCCCCACCTACAATGAGCAGTTCTTC. Translation: CSARTPTYNEQFF.

This clonotype appeared a single time. V is TRBV5-1 and J is TRBJ2-1, with D maybe TRBD1 (6 bases). Germline CDR1 and CDR2: SGHRS and YFSETQ. Trimming took off 6 bases at V and 7 bases at J, with 17 bases between the two ends. CDR3 size: 14 residues. The CDR3 DNA reads TGCGCCAGCATGGGCACAGGGAATAGAAATGAGCAGTTCTTC. It encodes CASMGTGNRNEQFF.

The rearrangement joins TRBV13 to TRBJ2-7; 8 bases align to TRBD1. Germline CDR1 reads PRHDT; CDR2 reads FYEKMQ (reference sequence). The V and J ends lost 5 bases and 2 bases, in that order; junction bases with no gene match: 5. This CDR3 comprises 14 residues. This CDR3 reads CASSPRDRTYEQYF. The CDR3 coding sequence is TGTGCCAGCAGCCCGAGGGACAGGACCTACGAGCAGTACTTC.

J is TRBJ1-4 and V is TRBV7-2, with D unclear. CDR3 length: 13 amino acids. The V gene lost 4 bases and the J gene lost 7 bases, with 10 bases spanning the gap. In germline, CDR1 is SGHTA, CDR2 FQGNSA. The CDR3 region has the DNA TGTGCCAGCAGCTGGAAGGAGAGTGAAAAACTGTTTTTT. Its protein is CASSWKESEKLFF.

V and J are TRBV5-1 and TRBJ1-2; no clear D gene. CDR1 and CDR2 (germline): SGHRS, YFSETQ. The CDR3 totals 14 residues. The germline V and J ends were trimmed by 5 bases and 3 bases, with 14 bases remaining between them. CDR3 residues: CASRYSEGDYGYTF. CDR3 in DNA: TGCGCCAGCAGGTATTCTGAGGGAGACTATGGCTACACCTTC.

This clonotype was observed a few times. The V call is TRBV27, the J call TRBJ2-6; 12 nucleotides match TRBD2. The junction had 4 bases not matched to a gene; V was cut back by 5 bases and J by 2 bases. In germline, CDR1 is MNHEY, CDR2 SMNVEV (reference sequence). This CDR3 is built from 17 residues. The CDR3 loop is CASSDLAGGTGANVLTF. The CDR3 DNA reads TGTGCCAGCAGTGATCTAGCGGGGGGGACTGGGGCCAACGTCCTGACTTTC.

This sequence joins TRBV3-1 and TRBJ2-6; a weak D match, TRBD2 (5 bases). Deletions cut 6 bases from V and 1 base from J, with 16 bases between. From germline, CDR1 is LGHDT and CDR2 YNNKEL (reference sequence). The CDR3 is 17 residues long. The CDR3: CASSRDLGGSGANVLTF. The DNA of the CDR3 is TGTGCCAGCAGTCGAGATCTGGGCGGGTCTGGGGCCAACGTCCTGACTTTC. The full variable domain, rest sourced from reference TRBV3-1 and TRBJ2-6, is DTAVSQTPKYLVTQMGNDKSIKCEQNLGHDTMYWYKQDSKKFLKIMFSYNNKELIINETVPNRFSPKSPDKAHLNLHINSLELGDSAVYFCASSRDLGGSGANVLTFGAGSRLTVL.

Turning to this clonotype: Sequence at one end of the junction differs from germline and may be a read error. The chain links TRBV7-9 to TRBJ2-4, with 11 bases aligning to TRBD1. There are 17 residues in the CDR3. CDR1 and CDR2 (germline): SEHNR, FQNEAQ (reference sequence). CDR3 sequence (DNA): TGTGCCGGCAGGCCCAGGACAGGGGGCGACTGGGGAAACATTCAGTACTTC. Translating it yields CAGRPRTGGDWGNIQYF.

J is TRBJ2-7 and V is TRBV6-2 or TRBV6-3, with 8 bases identical to TRBD2. The CDR3 sequence is 13 residues long. V shed 6 bases, J shed 3 bases, and the junction held 4 bases outside the gene matches. Per germline, CDR1 MNHEY and CDR2 SVGEGT. The CDR3 protein is CASRSLAVYEQYF. The CDR3 nucleotides are TGTGCCAGCAGATCACTAGCGGTCTACGAGCAGTACTTC.

This rearrangement joins TRBV7-3 to TRBJ2-7, with D perhaps assigned TRBD1 or TRBD2 (7 bases each). Germline CDR1 and CDR2: SGHTA and FQGTGA. The CDR3 totals 17 residues. V was pared by 5 bases and J by 6 bases, with 26 bases between. The CDR3 DNA is TGTGCCAGCAGCCCAAGGGGGCTAGCGGCTGCTTCGGGCGAGCAGTACTTC. Amino acid sequence: CASSPRGLAAASGEQYF.